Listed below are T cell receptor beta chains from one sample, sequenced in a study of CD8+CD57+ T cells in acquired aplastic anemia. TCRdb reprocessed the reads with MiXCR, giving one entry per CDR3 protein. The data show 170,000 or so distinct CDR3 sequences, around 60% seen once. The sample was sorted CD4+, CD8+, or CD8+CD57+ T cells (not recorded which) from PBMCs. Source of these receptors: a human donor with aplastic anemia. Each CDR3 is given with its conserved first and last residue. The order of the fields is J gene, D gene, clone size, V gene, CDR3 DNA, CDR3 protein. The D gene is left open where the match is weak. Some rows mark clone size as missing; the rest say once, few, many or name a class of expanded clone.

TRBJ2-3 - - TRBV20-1 TGCAGCCTGAGGGGCAGCACAGATACGCAGTATTTT CSLRGSTDTQYF
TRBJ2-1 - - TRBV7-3 TGTGCCAGCAGCGATCTAGGTACAATGAAGCAGTTCTTC CASSDLGTMKQFF
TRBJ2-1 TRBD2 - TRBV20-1 TGCAGTGCTAGAGAGAGGACTAGCGGGTCCTACAATGAGCAGTTCTTC CSARERTSGSYNEQFF
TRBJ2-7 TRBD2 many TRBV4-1 TGCGCCAGCAGCCAACAAGGCGGGGGGGCCCAGTTCGGGCAGTACTTC CASSQQGGGAQFGQYF
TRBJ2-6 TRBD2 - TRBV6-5 TGTGCCAGCAGTCCCCGGGAACTAGCGCCGTCCGGGGCCAACGTCCTGACTTTC CASSPRELAPSGANVLTF
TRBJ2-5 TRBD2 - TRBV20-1 TGCAGTGTTAAGCATGAGACTAGCCCACAGACCCAGTACTTC CSVKHETSPQTQYF
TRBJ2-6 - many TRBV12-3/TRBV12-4 TGTGCCAGCAGTCCCGGGTCTGGGGCCAACGTCCTGACTTTC CASSPGSGANVLTF
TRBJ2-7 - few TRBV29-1 TGCAGCGTTGAACTGGGGGATATGGGCTACGAGCAGTACTTC CSVELGDMGYEQYF
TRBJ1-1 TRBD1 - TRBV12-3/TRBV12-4 TGTGCCAGCCCAACAGGGGACAGTGAAGCTTTCTTT CASPTGDSEAFF
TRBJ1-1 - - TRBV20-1 TGCAGTGCCCTCGTCCTTAGTGAAGCTTTCTTT CSALVLSEAFF
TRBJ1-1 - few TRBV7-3 TGTGCCAGCAGCTCTACCGGGTCCACTGAAGCTTTCTTT CASSSTGSTEAFF
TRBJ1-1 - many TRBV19 TGTGCCAGTACCTACGGCCAGGAAGGTTTCTTT CASTYGQEGFF